Listed below are T cell receptor beta chains from one sample, sequenced in a study of blood T cell repertoires in COVID-19. The data were produced by immunoSEQ multiplex PCR, yet TCRdb's version contains in-frame clones alone and is incomplete. The sample contains about 55,000 clones, approximately 84% of which appear only once. Sequencing was done on a sample of peripheral blood. The source is a human donor in a cohort sampled during active COVID-19. CDR3s include the opening cysteine and the closing phenylalanine or tryptophan. Fields, in order: clone size, D gene, J gene, V gene, CDR3 DNA, CDR3 protein. The D gene is left open where the match is weak. Size is stated for part of the rows, as once, few or many counts, or as a class when the clone is expanded.

>NA|NA|TRBJ2-1|TRBV5-6
TGTGCCAGCAGCTTGACCGGGAGTATCGATGAGCAGTTCTTC
CASSLTGSIDEQFF
>NA|NA|TRBJ2-3|TRBV2
TGTGCCTCGATGGCGGGCAGGGGAAGTGGAGATACGCAGTATTTT
CASMAGRGSGDTQYF
>NA|NA|TRBJ1-1|TRBV5-4
TGTGCCAGCAGCTACCTCGGGGGGCGCGAAGCTTTCTTT
CASSYLGGREAFF
>NA|NA|TRBJ2-7|TRBV5-1
TGCGCCAGCAGCTTGGACCTTAGGACTAACGAGCAGTACTTC
CASSLDLRTNEQYF
>NA|NA|TRBJ2-2|TRBV6-2/TRBV6-3
TGTGCCAGCAGTCCGCTGGGGGCCCACACCGGGGAGCTGTTTTTT
CASSPLGAHTGELFF
>NA|NA|TRBJ1-5|TRBV27
TGTGCCAGCAGTTTATCGGACAGTTTAGAGCCCCAGCATTTT
CASSLSDSLEPQHF
>NA|TRBD2|TRBJ2-5|TRBV7-6
TGTGCCAGCAGCAGACCCAGGGGGGTCCAGCGGGGGGGCCAAGAGACCCAGTACTTC
CASSRPRGVQRGGQETQYF
>NA|TRBD2|TRBJ2-3|TRBV4-1
TGCGCCAGCAGCCAAGAGGGACTAGCGGGGGAGATTCGGTATTTT
CASSQEGLAGEIRYF
>NA|NA|TRBJ1-2|TRBV14
TGTGCCAGCAGCCAAGATCGCCTCTCGGGTGGGGGCCTAGCTAACTATGGCTACACCTTC
CASSQDRLSGGGLANYGYTF
>NA|TRBD2|TRBJ2-3|TRBV28
TGTGCCAGCAGTTTAGCGACTAGCGGGAGTACAGATACGCAGTATTTT
CASSLATSGSTDTQYF
>NA|NA|TRBJ2-2|TRBV19
TGTGCCAGTAGTACCCCACGCTCGGGGACCGGGGAGCTGTTTTTT
CASSTPRSGTGELFF
>few|TRBD2|TRBJ2-5|TRBV3-1/TRBV3-2
TGTGCCAGCAGCCAATTAACGGGGGGCCAAGAGACCCAGTACTTC
CASSQLTGGQETQYF
>few|NA|TRBJ1-2|TRBV7-6
TGTGCCAGCAGCTTAGGACCAGGGGATGGCTACACCTTC
CASSLGPGDGYTF
>NA|TRBD2|TRBJ2-3|TRBV9
TGTGCCAGCAGCGTAGTGGGACTAGCGGCCACAGATACGCAGTATTTT
CASSVVGLAATDTQYF
>NA|NA|TRBJ2-1|TRBV28
TGTGCCAGCAGTTTAAGCGTGGTAAAGCAGTTCTTC
CASSLSVVKQFF
>NA|NA|TRBJ1-5|TRBV20-1
TGCAGTGCTAGTTCCGGGGACTATAGCAATCAGCCCCAGCATTTT
CSASSGDYSNQPQHF
>NA|TRBD2|TRBJ2-2|TRBV27
TGTGCCAGCAGTTCCGACCGAGCGGGAGGGAACACCGGGGAGCTGTTTTTT
CASSSDRAGGNTGELFF
>NA|NA|TRBJ1-3|TRBV7-2
TGTGCCAGCAGCTCTCAACAGGGCTACTCTGGAAACACCATATATTTT
CASSSQQGYSGNTIYF
>NA|TRBD1|TRBJ1-1|TRBV7-9
TGTGCCAGCAGCTCAGAAGGGGGCTGGACTGAAGCTTTCTTT
CASSSEGGWTEAFF
>NA|NA|TRBJ2-5|TRBV5-1
TGCGCCAGCAGCTTGAAGGGGAAAAGAGAGACCCAGTACTTC
CASSLKGKRETQYF
>NA|TRBD1|TRBJ2-6|TRBV7-3
TGTGCCAGCAGAGCACCGGGACAGGGGCCTGGGGCCAACGTCCTGACTTTC
CASRAPGQGPGANVLTF
>NA|TRBD2|TRBJ2-1|TRBV6-6
TGTGCCAGCAGTTACGGGACTAGCGGGGGTGAGCAGTTCTTC
CASSYGTSGGEQFF
>NA|NA|TRBJ2-6|TRBV19
TGTGCCAGTAGTGACTTTTCCAGCTCTGGGGCCAACGTCCTGACTTTC
CASSDFSSSGANVLTF
>NA|TRBD1|TRBJ2-7|TRBV2
TGTGCCTCCACCGGGACAGTTAACTCCTACGAGCAGTACTTC
CASTGTVNSYEQYF
>NA|NA|TRBJ1-5|TRBV12-2
TGTGCAAGTCGCTGCAAGGGACAGGGTTTAAGCAATCAGCCCCAGCATTTT
CASRCKGQGLSNQPQHF
>NA|TRBD2|TRBJ2-7|TRBV5-5
TGTGCCAGCAGCTTGGGGGTCCGACTAGCGACGGACGAGCAGTACTTC
CASSLGVRLATDEQYF
>NA|NA|TRBJ1-3|TRBV5-5
TGTGCCAGCAGCGCCTGGACAGTCTCTGGAAACACCATATATTTT
CASSAWTVSGNTIYF
>NA|NA|TRBJ1-6|TRBV11-2
TGTGCCAGCAGCTCAACCCCAGGAACCAATTCACCCCTCCACTTT
CASSSTPGTNSPLHF
>NA|TRBD1|TRBJ1-5|TRBV28
TGTGCCAGCAGGGGAACAGGGGGCGGATTCAGTCAGCCCCAGCATTTT
CASRGTGGGFSQPQHF
>NA|NA|TRBJ2-5|TRBV27
TGTGCCAGCAGACAACTACCAGGGGTAGAGACCCAGTACTTC
CASRQLPGVETQYF
>NA|TRBD1|TRBJ1-1|TRBV19
TGTGCCAGTAGTATAGATCGGGACAGGGGGCGCCTAACTGAAGCTTTCTTT
CASSIDRDRGRLTEAFF
>once|TRBD2|TRBJ2-6|TRBV24-1
TGTGCCACCAGTGACCCATCACGGGGGGCTGGGGCCAACGTCCTGACTTTC
CATSDPSRGAGANVLTF
>once|NA|TRBJ2-3|TRBV5-8
TGTGCCAGCAGTCGGGGAGGTGGGGATACGCAGTATTTT
CASSRGGGDTQYF
>NA|NA|TRBJ1-1|TRBV27
TGTGCCAGCAGTTTAGGGGGCAGTGAAGCTTTCTTT
CASSLGGSEAFF
>NA|NA|TRBJ1-1|TRBV2
TGTGCCAGGACCATTGACATCCCTGAAGCTTTCTTT
CARTIDIPEAFF
>NA|NA|TRBJ2-3|TRBV9
TGTGCCAGCAGCGCAACTCAAGCGGGCCCCACAGATACGCAGTATTTT
CASSATQAGPTDTQYF
>NA|NA|TRBJ2-1|TRBV7-8
TGTGCCAGCAGCTTAAGCGGGCCGAATGAGCAGTTCTTC
CASSLSGPNEQFF
>NA|NA|TRBJ1-2|TRBV10-2
TGCGCCAGCGGGAGGCAGGGCTATGGCTACACCTTC
CASGRQGYGYTF
>few|TRBD2|TRBJ2-3|TRBV6-6
TGTGCCGGGACGGGGGGGCATACAGATACGCAGTATTTT
CAGTGGHTDTQYF
>NA|NA|TRBJ2-1|TRBV7-2
TGTGCCAGCAGCTTAGAGCGGTACAATGAGCAGTTCTTC
CASSLERYNEQFF
>NA|NA|TRBJ1-4|TRBV9
TGTGCCAGCAGCGTAGGGGCCGCTGTAAGAGAAAAACTGTTTTTT
CASSVGAAVREKLFF
>NA|TRBD1|TRBJ1-6|TRBV5-4
TGTGCCAGCAGCTCCCAGGGGGCATCAGGATCACCCCTCCACTTT
CASSSQGASGSPLHF
>NA|NA|TRBJ1-4|TRBV7-2
TGTGCCAGCAGCTTAGACCGGGAGGTCGATGAAAAACTGTTTTTT
CASSLDREVDEKLFF
>NA|TRBD1|TRBJ2-7|TRBV7-3
TGTGCCAGCAGCGAGACAGGGTGGACCGAGCAGTACTTC
CASSETGWTEQYF
>NA|NA|TRBJ1-2|TRBV10-3
TGTGCCATCTCATCTCCCACAGGGTCCTATGGCTACACCTTC
CAISSPTGSYGYTF
>NA|TRBD1|TRBJ1-2|TRBV5-1
TGCGCCAGCAGCAGGGACAGCTCCTCTGGCTACACCTTC
CASSRDSSSGYTF
>NA|TRBD1|TRBJ1-1|TRBV27
TGTGCCAGCGGGACAGGGTACACTGAAGCTTTCTTT
CASGTGYTEAFF
>NA|TRBD1|TRBJ1-1|TRBV28
TGTGCCAGCAGTTTAGCGGGACAGGGGAACACTGAAGCTTTCTTT
CASSLAGQGNTEAFF
>NA|TRBD2|TRBJ2-1|TRBV7-9
TGTGCCAGCAGCTCTGTAGCGGGTAGCTCCTACAATGAGCAGTTCTTC
CASSSVAGSSYNEQFF
>NA|NA|TRBJ1-6|TRBV3-1/TRBV3-2
TGTGCCAGCAGCCAAGGTTCCGTAAATTCACCCCTCCACTTT
CASSQGSVNSPLHF
>NA|NA|TRBJ2-5|TRBV7-8
TGTGCCAGCAGCTTAGGGAGGGGTCGGATGGGGACCCAGTACTTC
CASSLGRGRMGTQYF
>NA|NA|TRBJ1-5|TRBV30
TGTGCCTGGAGTTTTGGTTGGGCAGGGAGCAATCAGCCCCAGCATTTT
CAWSFGWAGSNQPQHF
>NA|NA|TRBJ1-5|TRBV28
TGTGCCAGCAGTTCCGATCAGCCCCAGCATTTT
CASSSDQPQHF